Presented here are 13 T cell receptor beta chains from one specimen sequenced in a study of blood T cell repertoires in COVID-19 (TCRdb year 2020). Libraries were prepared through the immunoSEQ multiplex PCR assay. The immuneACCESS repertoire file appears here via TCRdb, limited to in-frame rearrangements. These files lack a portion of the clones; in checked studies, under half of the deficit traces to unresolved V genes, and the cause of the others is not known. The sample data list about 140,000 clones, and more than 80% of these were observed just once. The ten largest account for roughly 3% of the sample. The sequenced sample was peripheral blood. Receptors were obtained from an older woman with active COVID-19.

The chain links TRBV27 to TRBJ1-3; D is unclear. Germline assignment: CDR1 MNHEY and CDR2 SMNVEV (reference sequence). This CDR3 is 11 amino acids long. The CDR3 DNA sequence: TGTGTCTCACAGTTCGGTTCAACCATATATTTT. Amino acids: CVSQFGSTIYF.

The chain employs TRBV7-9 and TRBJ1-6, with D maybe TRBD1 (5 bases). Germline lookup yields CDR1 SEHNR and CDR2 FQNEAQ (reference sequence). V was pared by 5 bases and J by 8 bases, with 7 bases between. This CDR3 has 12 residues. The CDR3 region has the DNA TGTGCCAGCAGCCCGACAGATTCACCCCTCCACTTT. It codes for CASSPTDSPLHF.

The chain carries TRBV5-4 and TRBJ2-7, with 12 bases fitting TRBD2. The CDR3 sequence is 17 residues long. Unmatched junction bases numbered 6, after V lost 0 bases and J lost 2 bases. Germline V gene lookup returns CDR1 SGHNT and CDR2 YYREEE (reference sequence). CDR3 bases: TGTGCCAGCAGCTTGGGGGTCCTAGCGGGAGGGACCTACGAGCAGTACTTC. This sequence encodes CASSLGVLAGGTYEQYF.

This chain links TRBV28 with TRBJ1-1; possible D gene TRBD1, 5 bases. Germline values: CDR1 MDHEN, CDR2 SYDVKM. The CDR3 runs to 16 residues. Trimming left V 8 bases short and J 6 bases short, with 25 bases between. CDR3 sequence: CASLPRTKMRRAEAFF. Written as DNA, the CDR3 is TGTGCCAGCCTTCCCCGAACAAAGATGCGCAGGGCTGAAGCTTTCTTT. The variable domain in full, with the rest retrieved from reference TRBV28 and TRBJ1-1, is DVKVTQSSRYLVKRTGEKVFLECVQDMDHENMFWYRQDPGLGLRLIYFSYDVKMKEKGDIPEGYSVSREKKERFSLILESASTNQTSMYLCASLPRTKMRRAEAFFGQGTRLTVV.

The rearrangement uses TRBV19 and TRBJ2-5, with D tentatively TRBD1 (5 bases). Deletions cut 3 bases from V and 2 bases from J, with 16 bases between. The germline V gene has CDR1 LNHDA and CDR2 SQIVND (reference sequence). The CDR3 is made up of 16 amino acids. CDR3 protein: CASSIRKTDLQETQYF. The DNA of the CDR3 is TGTGCCAGTAGTATTCGAAAGACAGACTTACAAGAGACCCAGTACTTC.

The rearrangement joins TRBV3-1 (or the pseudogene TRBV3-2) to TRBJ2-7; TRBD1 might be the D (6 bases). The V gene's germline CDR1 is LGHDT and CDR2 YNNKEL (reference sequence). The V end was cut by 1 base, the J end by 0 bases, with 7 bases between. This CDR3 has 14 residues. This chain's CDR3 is CASSQGTDSYEQYF. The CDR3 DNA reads TGTGCCAGCAGCCAAGGGACAGACTCCTACGAGCAGTACTTC.

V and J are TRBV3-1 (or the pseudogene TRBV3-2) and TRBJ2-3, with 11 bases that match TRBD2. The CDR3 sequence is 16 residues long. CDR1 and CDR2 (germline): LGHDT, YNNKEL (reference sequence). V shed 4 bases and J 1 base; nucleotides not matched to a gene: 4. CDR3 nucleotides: TGTGCCAGCAGCCTAGCGGGAGGGCCAGGCACAGATACGCAGTATTTT. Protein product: CASSLAGGPGTDTQYF.

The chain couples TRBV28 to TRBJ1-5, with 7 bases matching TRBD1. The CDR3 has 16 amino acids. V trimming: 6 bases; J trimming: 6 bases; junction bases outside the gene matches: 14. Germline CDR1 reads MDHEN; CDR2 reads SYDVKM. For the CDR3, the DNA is TGTGCCAGCAGGGGGCTAAAGGGGGCGCAGCGTCAGCCCCAGCATTTT. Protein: CASRGLKGAQRQPQHF.

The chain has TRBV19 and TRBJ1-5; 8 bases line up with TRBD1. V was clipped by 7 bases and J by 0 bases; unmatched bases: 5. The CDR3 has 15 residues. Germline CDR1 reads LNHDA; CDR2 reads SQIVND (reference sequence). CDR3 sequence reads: CASTDRGYSNQPQHF. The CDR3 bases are TGTGCCAGTACCGACAGGGGCTATAGCAATCAGCCCCAGCATTTT. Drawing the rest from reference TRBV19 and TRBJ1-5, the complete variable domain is DGGITQSPKYLFRKEGQNVTLSCEQNLNHDAMYWYRQDPGQGLRLIYYSQIVNDFQKGDIAEGYSVSREKKESFPLTVTSAQKNPTAFYLCASTDRGYSNQPQHFGDGTRLSIL.

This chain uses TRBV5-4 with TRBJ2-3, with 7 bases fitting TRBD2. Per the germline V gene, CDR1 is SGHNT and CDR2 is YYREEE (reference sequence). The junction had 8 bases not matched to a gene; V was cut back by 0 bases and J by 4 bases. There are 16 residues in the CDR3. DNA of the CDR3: TGTGCCAGCAGCTTGGTCCGCGGGGCGGGGGCAGATACGCAGTATTTT. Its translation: CASSLVRGAGADTQYF.

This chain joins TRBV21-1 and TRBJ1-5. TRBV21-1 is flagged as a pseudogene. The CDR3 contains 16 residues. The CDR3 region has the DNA TGTGCCAGCAGCAAAATAGGAAGGAGCTTCAATCAGCCCCAGCATTTT. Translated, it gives CASSKIGRSFNQPQHF.

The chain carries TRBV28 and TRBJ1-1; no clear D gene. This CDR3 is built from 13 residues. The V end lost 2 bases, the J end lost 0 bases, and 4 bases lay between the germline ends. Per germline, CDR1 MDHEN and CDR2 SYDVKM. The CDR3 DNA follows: TGTGCCAGCAGTTTAGAGCTGAACACTGAAGCTTTCTTT. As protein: CASSLELNTEAFF.

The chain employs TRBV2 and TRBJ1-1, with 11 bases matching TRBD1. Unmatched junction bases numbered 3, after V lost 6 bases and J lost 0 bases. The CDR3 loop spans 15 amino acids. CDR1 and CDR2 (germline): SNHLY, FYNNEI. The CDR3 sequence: CASRMGQGVNTEAFF. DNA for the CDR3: TGTGCCAGCAGGATGGGACAGGGGGTGAACACTGAAGCTTTCTTT.